This TCR beta chain was retrieved from a study of identical twins. Overall study findings and caveats: Those out-of-frame alpha sequences shared by twins showed an excess of low generation probability. Insertions were fewer in abundant cord blood beta clonotypes, whereas memory repertoires showed none of this pattern.

Germline CDR1 SGHAT, CDR2 FQNNGV. The length of the CDR3 is 13 residues. With V trimmed by 5 bases and J by 8 bases, 8 bases remained unmatched. This clonotype was seen a few times. Its antigen is not known. Using its own MiXCR run on the 5' RACE reads, TCRdb lists one record per CDR3 protein. The repertoire has some 500,000 distinct CDR3 sequences, around 9.6% of them found once; the top ten carry approximately 3%. In addition, the sample was reused for a study of yellow fever vaccine responses in identical twins. That publication notes: Twins' vaccine T cell responses were reported to seem partly convergent and partly personalized.

The chain couples TRBV11-2 to TRBJ1-2; 7 bases are shared with TRBD1. The TCR comes from a woman aged 18-29 years in good health. Sequencing used PBMCs. CDR3 sequence: CASSRRTGGGYTF. CDR3 bases: TGTGCCAGCAGCCGTCGGACAGGAGGAGGCTACACCTTC.